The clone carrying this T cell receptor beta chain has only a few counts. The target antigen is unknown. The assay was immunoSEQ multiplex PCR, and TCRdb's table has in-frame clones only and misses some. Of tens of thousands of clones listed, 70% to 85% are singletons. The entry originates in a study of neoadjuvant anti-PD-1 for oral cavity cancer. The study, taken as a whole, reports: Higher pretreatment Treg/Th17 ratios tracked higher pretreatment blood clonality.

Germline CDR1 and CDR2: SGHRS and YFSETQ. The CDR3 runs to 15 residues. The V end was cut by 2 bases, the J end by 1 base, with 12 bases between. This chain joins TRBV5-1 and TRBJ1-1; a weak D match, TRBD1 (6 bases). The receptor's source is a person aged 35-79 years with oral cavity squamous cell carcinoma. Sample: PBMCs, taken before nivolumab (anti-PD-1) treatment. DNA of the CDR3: TGCGCCAGCAGCTTTCCGCCGGGACAGAACACTGAAGCTTTCTTT. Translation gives CASSFPPGQNTEAFF.